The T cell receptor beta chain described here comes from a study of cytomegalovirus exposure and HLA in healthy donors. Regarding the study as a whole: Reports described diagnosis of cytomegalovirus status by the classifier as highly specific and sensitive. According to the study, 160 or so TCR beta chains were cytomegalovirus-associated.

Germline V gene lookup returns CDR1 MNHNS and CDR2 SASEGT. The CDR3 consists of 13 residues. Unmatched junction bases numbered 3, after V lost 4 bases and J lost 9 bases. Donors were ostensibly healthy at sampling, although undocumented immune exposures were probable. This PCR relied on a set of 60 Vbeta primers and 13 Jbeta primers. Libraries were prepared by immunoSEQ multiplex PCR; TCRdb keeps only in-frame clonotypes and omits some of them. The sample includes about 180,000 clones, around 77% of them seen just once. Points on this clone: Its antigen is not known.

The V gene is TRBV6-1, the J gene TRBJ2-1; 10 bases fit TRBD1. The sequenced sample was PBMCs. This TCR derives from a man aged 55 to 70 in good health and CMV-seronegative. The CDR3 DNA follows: TGTGCCAGCAGTGTTGGACAGGGGGGTGAGCAGTTCTTC. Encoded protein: CASSVGQGGEQFF.